These 19 T cell receptor beta chains were all obtained from the same sample, sequenced in a study of blood T cell repertoires in COVID-19. Method: immunoSEQ multiplex PCR; TCRdb's copy keeps in-frame clones and lacks some. The table lists hundreds of thousands of clones, just over 85% of them singletons, with around 1.4% in the top ten. The sequenced material came from peripheral blood. Source of these receptors: a woman aged 25-40 years with active or convalescent COVID-19.

The rearrangement links TRBV2 to TRBJ2-7; 7 bases fit TRBD1. Germline V gene data show CDR1 as SNHLY and CDR2 as FYNNEI. This CDR3 spans 13 amino acids. V lost 3 bases and J lost 2; bases outside the gene matches: 1. The CDR3 DNA is TGTGCCAGCAGTGATCAGGGGGCCTACGAGCAGTACTTC. Residues: CASSDQGAYEQYF.

This sequence joins TRBV27 and TRBJ2-7, with 13 bases lining up with TRBD2. Per germline, CDR1 MNHEY and CDR2 SMNVEV (reference sequence). The CDR3 runs to 16 residues. The trim removed 4 bases at V and 7 bases at J, leaving 10 bases unmatched. The CDR3 here is CASSSPGTSGIGEQYF. DNA of the CDR3: TGTGCCAGCAGTTCACCCGGGACTAGCGGGATAGGAGAGCAGTACTTC.

This chain links TRBV5-6 with TRBJ2-1; 11 bases align to TRBD2. The CDR3 runs 16 residues. Germline V CDR1 and CDR2: SGHDT, YYEEEE. V was clipped by 4 bases and J by 4 bases; unmatched bases: 7. The CDR3 DNA sequence: TGTGCCAGCAGCGCACGGACTAGCGGGCTTTACAATGAGCAGTTCTTC. It codes for CASSARTSGLYNEQFF.

In the case of this clone: In the same sample, other DNA sequences code for this CDR3. V usage is TRBV5-1 and J usage is TRBJ1-5; 8 bases are shared with TRBD1. Germline V CDR1 and CDR2: SGHRS, YFSETQ. Germline trimming cut 4 bases from V and 2 bases from J; bases unmatched to any gene: 2. This CDR3 is built from 14 residues. The CDR3, as DNA: TGCGCCAGCAGCCTGACAGGGGGCAATCAGCCCCAGCATTTT. Its protein is CASSLTGGNQPQHF.

The rearrangement links TRBV27 to TRBJ2-7; D is perhaps TRBD1 (7 bases). This CDR3 spans 16 amino acids. In germline, CDR1 is MNHEY, CDR2 SMNVEV (reference sequence). V was pared by 4 bases and J by 1 base, with 17 bases between. The CDR3 protein is CASSYRRDSFSYEQYF. In nucleotides, the CDR3 is TGTGCCAGCAGTTACCGGAGGGACAGTTTTTCCTACGAGCAGTACTTC.

The V and J genes are TRBV19 and TRBJ1-4, with 8 bases that match TRBD1. Germline V gene data show CDR1 as LNHDA and CDR2 as SQIVND (reference sequence). The ends lost 3 bases at V and 0 bases at J; junction bases unmatched: 21. The CDR3 is made up of 22 amino acids. CDR3 sequence reads: CASSMRALTGGMIGATNEKLFF. In DNA, the CDR3 is TGTGCCAGTAGTATGAGAGCACTAACAGGGGGGATGATCGGCGCAACTAATGAAAAACTGTTTTTT.

This chain connects TRBV3-1 (or the pseudogene TRBV3-2) to TRBJ2-7; D is unclear. V lost 4 bases and J 0 bases, leaving 13 bases between the germline ends. There are 15 residues in the CDR3. Germline V gene lookup returns CDR1 LGHDT and CDR2 YNNKEL (reference sequence). CDR3 protein: CASSPYPQSSYEQYF. The CDR3 DNA is TGTGCCAGCAGCCCTTACCCACAAAGCTCCTACGAGCAGTACTTC.

In the case of this clone: The identical CDR3 is also encoded by other nucleotide sequences in the sample. This chain joins TRBV3-1 (or the pseudogene TRBV3-2) and TRBJ1-2; D is possibly TRBD1 (6 bases). The CDR3 has 12 residues. The V gene's germline CDR1 is LGHDT and CDR2 YNNKEL (reference sequence). Trimming shortened V by 3 bases and J by 4 bases, and 6 bases separated the two germline ends. The CDR3 sequence is CASSQDSYGYTF. CDR3 nucleotide sequence: TGTGCCAGCAGCCAGGACAGCTATGGCTACACCTTC.

The chain carries TRBV7-9 and TRBJ2-3; 8 nucleotides align to TRBD2. J was trimmed by 3 bases and V by 5 bases; bases with no gene match: 10. Germline CDR1 SEHNR, CDR2 FQNEAQ (reference sequence). This CDR3 is 16 amino acids long. The CDR3 region is CASSTTSPGGTDTQYF. Here the CDR3 DNA reads TGTGCCAGCAGCACTACTAGCCCGGGGGGGACAGATACGCAGTATTTT.

The chain couples TRBV6-5 to TRBJ1-1; the D is unclear. Germline-derived CDR1 and CDR2 are MNHEY and SVGAGI. V lost 0 bases to trimming and J lost 7 bases, with 9 bases between them. CDR3 size: 13 residues. This CDR3 reads CASSYSRQLEAFF. DNA for the CDR3: TGTGCCAGCAGTTACTCCAGGCAACTTGAAGCTTTCTTT.

In its sample, this clone was seen a few times. The chain employs TRBV2 and TRBJ1-1, with TRBD1 matching over 11 bases. The CDR3 totals 14 residues. CDR1 SNHLY and CDR2 FYNNEI come from the germline V gene. After removal of 6 bases from V and 7 bases from J, the junction contained 7 bases not matched to a gene. Here the CDR3 reads CASRSGQGAIEAFF. The CDR3, as DNA: TGTGCCAGCAGATCAGGACAGGGGGCTATTGAAGCTTTCTTT.

The V and J genes are TRBV5-4 and TRBJ2-1; 12 bases align to TRBD2. Germline V lookup: CDR1 SGHNT, CDR2 YYREEE (reference sequence). The CDR3 is 15 residues long. Trimming took 3 bases from V and 2 from J; bases not matched to a gene: 0. The DNA for the CDR3 is TGTGCCAGCAGCTCTAGCGGGAGGGCCTACAATGAGCAGTTCTTC. It yields the protein CASSSSGRAYNEQFF. Together with reference TRBV5-4 and TRBJ2-1, the CDR3 gives the full variable domain: ETGVTQSPTHLIKTRGQQVTLRCSSQSGHNTVSWYQQALGQGPQFIFQYYREEENGRGNFPPRFSGLQFPNYSSELNVNALELDDSALYLCASSSSGRAYNEQFFGPGTRLTVL.

The chain uses TRBV5-6 and TRBJ2-2, with D uncertain. The CDR3 sequence is 13 residues long. Germline-derived CDR1 and CDR2 are SGHDT and YYEEEE. Trimming pared 3 bases from V and 1 base from J, leaving 4 bases between. CDR3 in amino acids: CASSSGNTGELFF. The CDR3 coding sequence is TGTGCCAGCAGCTCCGGGAACACCGGGGAGCTGTTTTTT.

This sequence joins TRBV11-2 and TRBJ1-4; D might be TRBD1 (5 bases). The V gene's germline CDR1 is SGHAT and CDR2 FQNNGV. This CDR3 comprises 16 residues. The ends were cut back, 6 bases at V and 0 bases at J, with 14 bases in the middle. CDR3 DNA sequence: TGTGCCAGCAGTAATGACAGAACTTCAACTAATGAAAAACTGTTTTTT. This encodes CASSNDRTSTNEKLFF. The complete variable domain, with remaining parts taken from reference TRBV11-2 and TRBJ1-4, reads EAGVAQSPRYKIIEKRQSVAFWCNPISGHATLYWYQQILGQGPKLLIQFQNNGVVDDSQLPKDRFSAERLKGVDSTLKIQPAKLEDSAVYLCASSNDRTSTNEKLFFGSGTQLSVL.

V is TRBV29-1 and J is TRBJ1-4, with 7 bases that match TRBD1. In germline, CDR1 is SQVTM, CDR2 ANQGSEA. The CDR3 contains 14 residues. V shed 5 bases, J shed 4 bases, and the junction held 7 bases outside the gene matches. In DNA, the CDR3 is TGCAGCGTTCGTCGGGACAGCGATAATGAAAAACTGTTTTTT. Its protein is CSVRRDSDNEKLFF.

V usage is TRBV5-4 and J usage is TRBJ2-7; TRBD1 might be the D (6 bases). The CDR3 is made up of 14 amino acids. Trimming pared 3 bases from V and 0 bases from J, leaving 10 bases between. The V gene's germline CDR1 is SGHNT and CDR2 YYREEE (reference sequence). The DNA for the CDR3 is TGTGCCAGCAGCTCCCTAGGGGGCTCCTACGAGCAGTACTTC. Protein: CASSSLGGSYEQYF.

In DNA form, the CDR3 reads TGTGCCAGCAGTTTTCGGACCGGAGGGAGAGAGCAGTACTTC. The encoded protein is CASSFRTGGREQYF. The V and J genes are TRBV27 and TRBJ2-7; TRBD2 is a possible D gene (6 bases). Trimming removed 3 bases at V and 7 bases at J, with 16 bases between. The V gene's germline CDR1 is MNHEY and CDR2 SMNVEV (reference sequence). The CDR3 is 14 amino acids.

CDR3 DNA: TGTGCCAGCAGCCTCGCCGGGAGCGGCTATGGCTACACCTTC. It yields the protein CASSLAGSGYGYTF. V and J are TRBV14 and TRBJ1-2; no clear D gene. The CDR3 is 14 residues long. The germline V gene encodes CDR1 SGHDN and CDR2 FVKESK. Trimming took 4 bases from V and 4 from J, leaving 13 bases between them.

The chain links TRBV19 to TRBJ2-1, with 8 bases lining up with TRBD2. V trimming: 6 bases; J trimming: 8 bases; junction bases outside the gene matches: 12. The CDR3 totals 15 residues. Germline values: CDR1 LNHDA, CDR2 SQIVND (reference sequence). CDR3 in amino acids: CASRALASTSDEQFF. CDR3 DNA sequence: TGTGCCAGTAGGGCCCTCGCGTCGACTAGCGATGAGCAGTTCTTC.